This TCR beta chain was retrieved from a study of naive CD8 T cells in extremely preterm neonates. Healthy nonsmoking adults and healthy children aged 16-56 months donated peripheral blood. Clones were read by immunoSEQ multiplex PCR, and TCRdb kept only the in-frame ones, dropping some. The sample has approximately 7,000 clones, 98% seen once. With respect to this clone: What it binds is not known.

Study results and caveats: Preterm infants showed shorter CDR3s, fewer N additions and less trimming than older groups.

The germline CDR1 and CDR2 sequences are SGHVS and FNYEAQ. V trimming: 3 bases; J trimming: 8 bases; junction bases outside the gene matches: 6. The CDR3 covers 14 residues. Sequenced material: naive CD8+ T cells from blood. The sequence was obtained from a human donor in good health. This rearrangement joins TRBV7-6 to TRBJ2-1; 8 nucleotides align to TRBD1. The CDR3 bases are TGTGCCAGCAGCTTCGGACAGGGCTGGGATGAGCAGTTCTTC. Its protein product is CASSFGQGWDEQFF.